This TCR beta chain came from a study of memory CD4+ T cells and cytomegalovirus serostatus. The sort gate was single viable CD3+CD4+CD8-CD45RO+ cells for memory CD4+ T cells. Points on this clone: Its target is unknown.

Study-level points and caveats: CD4+ memory repertoires contained about 40% of the 164 reported CMV TCRbeta sequences.

The CDR3 has 18 residues. Germline V gene lookup returns CDR1 MNHEY and CDR2 SMNVEV (reference sequence). Trimming stripped 6 bases from V and 2 bases from J, with 24 bases between. Measured with immunoSEQ multiplex PCR; TCRdb has only the in-frame clones, and not every one. The table has tens of thousands of clones, about 70% seen once; the top ten hold roughly 5%. Input material: memory CD4+ T cells from blood. This clonotype was obtained from an adult in good health and CMV-seropositive. V usage is TRBV27 and J usage is TRBJ2-3; unclear D gene. This chain's CDR3 is CASRPTTGPILVTDTQYF. CDR3 nucleotide sequence: TGTGCCAGCAGGCCCACTACCGGCCCAATTCTTGTCACAGATACGCAGTATTTT.